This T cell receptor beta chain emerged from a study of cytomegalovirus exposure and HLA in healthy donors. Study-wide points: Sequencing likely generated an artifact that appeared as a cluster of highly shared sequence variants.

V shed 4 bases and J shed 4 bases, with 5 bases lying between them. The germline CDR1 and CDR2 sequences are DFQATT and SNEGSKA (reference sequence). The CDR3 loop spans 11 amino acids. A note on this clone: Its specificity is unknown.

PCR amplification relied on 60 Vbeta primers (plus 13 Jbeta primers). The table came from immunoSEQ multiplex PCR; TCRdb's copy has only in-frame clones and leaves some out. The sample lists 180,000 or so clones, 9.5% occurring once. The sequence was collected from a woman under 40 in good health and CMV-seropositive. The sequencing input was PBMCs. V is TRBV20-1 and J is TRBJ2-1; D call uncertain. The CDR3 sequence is CSAIEYNEQFF. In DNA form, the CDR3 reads TGCAGTGCTATCGAGTACAATGAGCAGTTCTTC.